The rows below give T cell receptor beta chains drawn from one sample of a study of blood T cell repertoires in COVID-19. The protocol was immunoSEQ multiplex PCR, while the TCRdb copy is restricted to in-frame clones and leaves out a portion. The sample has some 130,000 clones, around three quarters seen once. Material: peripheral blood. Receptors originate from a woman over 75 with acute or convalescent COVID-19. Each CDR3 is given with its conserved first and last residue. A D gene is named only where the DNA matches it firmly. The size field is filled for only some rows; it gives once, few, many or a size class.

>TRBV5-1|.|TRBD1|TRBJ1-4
TGCGCCAGCAGCCCCGGGACAGGGGGCGGGCAAAAACTGTTTTTT
CASSPGTGGGQKLFF
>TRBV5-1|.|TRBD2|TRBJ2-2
TGCGCCAGCAGCCCGGACGGGGGGGGCGGGGAGCTGTTTTTT
CASSPDGGGGELFF
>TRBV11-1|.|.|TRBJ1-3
TGTGCCAGCAGCTTGGATACAGGACGGGTCCACACCATATATTTT
CASSLDTGRVHTIYF
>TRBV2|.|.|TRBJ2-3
TGTGCCAGCAGGACCGGACTCAGCACAGATACGCAGTATTTT
CASRTGLSTDTQYF
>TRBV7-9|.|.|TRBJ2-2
TGTGCCAGCAGCTTTCTGGGGGGCACCGGGGAGCTGTTTTTT
CASSFLGGTGELFF
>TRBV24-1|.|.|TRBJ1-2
TGTGCCACCAGCAGAGGGTCTGATTATGGCTACACCTTC
CATSRGSDYGYTF
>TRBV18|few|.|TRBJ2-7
TGTGCCAGCTCACCGGTTTTGGAGAGTGAGCAGTACTTC
CASSPVLESEQYF
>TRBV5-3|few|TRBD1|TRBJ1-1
TGTGCCAGAAGCTTGGGGGACAGACCTATGAACACTGAAGCTTTCTTT
CARSLGDRPMNTEAFF
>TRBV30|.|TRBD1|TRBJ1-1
TGTGCCTGGCAGGGGGACACTGAAGCTTTCTTT
CAWQGDTEAFF
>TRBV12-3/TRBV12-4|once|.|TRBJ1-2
TGTGTCAGCAGTTTACAGTCAGACTATGGCTACACCTTC
CVSSLQSDYGYTF
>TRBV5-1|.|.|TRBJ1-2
TGCGCCAGCAGCTTGGAGGCAGGTGAAGGCTACACCTTC
CASSLEAGEGYTF
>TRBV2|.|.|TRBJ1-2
TGTGCCAGCAATCCCCCCATAAGGGAGCACTATGGCTACACCTTC
CASNPPIREHYGYTF
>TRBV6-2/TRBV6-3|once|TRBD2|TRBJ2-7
TGTGCCAGCAGTCCCGGGACTAGCGGTTACCGGCAGTACTTC
CASSPGTSGYRQYF
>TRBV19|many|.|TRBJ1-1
TGTGCCACCAGCCCTTACCTGGGGGCTCGAAACACTGAAGCTTTCTTT
CATSPYLGARNTEAFF
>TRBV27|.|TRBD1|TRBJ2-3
TGTGCCAGCATCCCTCGGGAAGGGGGCATGGTAAGAGATACGCAGTATTTT
CASIPREGGMVRDTQYF
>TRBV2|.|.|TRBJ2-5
TGTGCCAGCAGCGGGGGACTCGTCCAAGAGACCCAGTACTTC
CASSGGLVQETQYF
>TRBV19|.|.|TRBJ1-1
TGTGCCAGTTCTCCCAGGGGTTCCTCGAACACTGAAGCTTTCTTT
CASSPRGSSNTEAFF
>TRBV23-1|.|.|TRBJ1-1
TGCGCCAGCAGTCCAATCCGAGGGAACGCCGACGGTCGAGCTTTCTTT
CASSPIRGNADGRAFF
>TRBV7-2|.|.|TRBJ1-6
TGTGCCAGCAGCTCCCAACTAGGCTCCCCGAAGTCACCCCTCCACTTT
CASSSQLGSPKSPLHF
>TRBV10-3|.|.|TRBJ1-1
TGTGCCATCAGCGGGGTCACCGGGCGAGCTTTCTTT
CAISGVTGRAFF
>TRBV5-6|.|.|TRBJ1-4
TGTGCCAGCAGATCCGGGGGAACGGGTTATAAAAAACTGTTTTTT
CASRSGGTGYKKLFF
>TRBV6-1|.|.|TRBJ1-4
TGTGCCAGCAGTGACCCGGGACACATTAATGAAAAACTGTTTTTT
CASSDPGHINEKLFF
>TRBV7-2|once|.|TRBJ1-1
TGTGCCAGCAGCCAGGGGCTGCTCACTGAAGCTTTCTTT
CASSQGLLTEAFF
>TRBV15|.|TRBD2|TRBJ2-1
TGTGCCACCAGCAGAGATAGGGGACTAGCCTACAATGAGCAGTTCTTC
CATSRDRGLAYNEQFF
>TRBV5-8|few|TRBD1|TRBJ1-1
TGTGCCAGCAGCTCACAGGGGACCGGAGGCACTGAAGCTTTCTTT
CASSSQGTGGTEAFF
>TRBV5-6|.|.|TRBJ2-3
TGTGCCAGCAGCTCCCCTACAGGGCCCACCTCTAGCACAGATACGCAGTATTTT
CASSSPTGPTSSTDTQYF
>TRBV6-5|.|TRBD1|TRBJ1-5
TGTGCCAGCAGTCCACTACGGACAGGGGGCAATGCCCAGCATTTT
CASSPLRTGGNAQHF
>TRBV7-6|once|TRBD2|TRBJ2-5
TGTGCCAGCAGCTTAGGGGGGACTAGCGGCCAAGAGACCCAGTACTTC
CASSLGGTSGQETQYF
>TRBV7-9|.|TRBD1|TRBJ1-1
TGTGCCAGCAGCTTAGGGGACAGGGGCACTGAAGCTTTCTTT
CASSLGDRGTEAFF
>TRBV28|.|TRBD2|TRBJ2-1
TGTGCCAGCAGAGCTAGCTGGACTAGCGGCAATGAGCAGTTCTTC
CASRASWTSGNEQFF
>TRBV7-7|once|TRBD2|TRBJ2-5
TGTGCCAGCAGCTTCCTCTTGGCGGGGGGGCCAGAGACCCAGTACTTC
CASSFLLAGGPETQYF
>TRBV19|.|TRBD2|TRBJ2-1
TGTGCCAGTAGTAGCCGCCTAGCGGGAGAGGTAGATGAGCAGTTCTTC
CASSSRLAGEVDEQFF
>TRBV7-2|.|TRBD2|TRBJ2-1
TGTGCCAGCAGCGCCCGACTAGCGGGAGGGGTCAATGAGCAGTTCTTC
CASSARLAGGVNEQFF
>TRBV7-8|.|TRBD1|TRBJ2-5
TGTGCCAGCAGCCGGGACAGACAAGAGACCCAGTACTTC
CASSRDRQETQYF
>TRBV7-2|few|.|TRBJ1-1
TGTGCCAGCAGCTTAAGACAGTTGAACACTGAAGCTTTCTTT
CASSLRQLNTEAFF
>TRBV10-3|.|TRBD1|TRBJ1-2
TGTGCCATCAGCGGGACAGGGGTCTATGGCTACACCTTC
CAISGTGVYGYTF
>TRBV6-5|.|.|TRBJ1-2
TGTGCCAGCAGTTACTCGAAAGCCGGGTCGGTCGGCTACACCTTC
CASSYSKAGSVGYTF
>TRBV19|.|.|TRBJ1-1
TGTGCCAGTTCTACGAATCGGAGGGGTAACACTGAAGCTTTCTTT
CASSTNRRGNTEAFF
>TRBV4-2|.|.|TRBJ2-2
TGTGCCAGCAGCCTGGACAGAAACACCGGGGAGCTGTTTTTT
CASSLDRNTGELFF
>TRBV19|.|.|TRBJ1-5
TGTGCCAGTAGTATAGTGGAGGCTGGGCAAATCCTAAATCAGCCCCAGCATTTT
CASSIVEAGQILNQPQHF
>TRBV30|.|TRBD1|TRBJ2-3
TGTGCCTGGAGGGGGGGACAGGGGGCACAGAATACGCAGTATTTT
CAWRGGQGAQNTQYF
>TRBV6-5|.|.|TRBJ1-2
TGTGCCAGCACTAAAAACTATGGGTTTCTCTATGGCTACACCTTC
CASTKNYGFLYGYTF
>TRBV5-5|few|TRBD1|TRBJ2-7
TGTGCCAGCAGCAATGAGGAACAGGGGCTCTACGAGCAGTACTTC
CASSNEEQGLYEQYF
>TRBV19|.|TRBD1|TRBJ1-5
TGTGCCAGTACCGTGGACAGGGTCAGCGGGTATAGCAATCAGCCCCAGCATTTT
CASTVDRVSGYSNQPQHF
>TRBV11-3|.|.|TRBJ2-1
TGTGCCAGCAGCTTAGGGCAAGACGGGAACAATGAGCAGTTCTTC
CASSLGQDGNNEQFF
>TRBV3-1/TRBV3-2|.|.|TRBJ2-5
TGTGCCAGCAGCCATAAGGGGGGGGCGCGCCCAGAGACCCAGTACTTC
CASSHKGGARPETQYF
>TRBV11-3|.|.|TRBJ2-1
TGTGCCAGCAGCCCTATGGAGCAGAAATTCGATGAGCAGTTCTTC
CASSPMEQKFDEQFF
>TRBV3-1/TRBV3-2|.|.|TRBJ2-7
TGTGCCAGCGCATCTAACTCCTACGAGCAGTACTTC
CASASNSYEQYF
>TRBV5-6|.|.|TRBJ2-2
TGTGCCAGCAGCGACCAGACGGGGACCGGGGAGCTGTTTTTT
CASSDQTGTGELFF
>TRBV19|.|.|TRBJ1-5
TGTGCCAGTAGTATTGGCAGAAATCAGCCCCAGCATTTT
CASSIGRNQPQHF
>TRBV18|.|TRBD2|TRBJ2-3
TGTGCCAGCGCGACTAGCGGGGCCACAGATACGCAGTATTTT
CASATSGATDTQYF
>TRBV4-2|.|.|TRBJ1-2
TGTGCCAGCAGCCCGCCAGGGACAACTAACTATGGCTACACCTTC
CASSPPGTTNYGYTF
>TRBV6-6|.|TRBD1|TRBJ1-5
TGTGCCAGCAGTTACGAGACAGGGAGCAATCAGCCCCAGCATTTT
CASSYETGSNQPQHF
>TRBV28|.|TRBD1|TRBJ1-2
TGTGCCAGCAGTTTACTCGACAGGGAAGGTGGCTACACCTTC
CASSLLDREGGYTF
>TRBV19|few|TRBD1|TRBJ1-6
TGTGCCAGTACGCGGACAGGGCGACGCTCACCCCTCCACTTT
CASTRTGRRSPLHF